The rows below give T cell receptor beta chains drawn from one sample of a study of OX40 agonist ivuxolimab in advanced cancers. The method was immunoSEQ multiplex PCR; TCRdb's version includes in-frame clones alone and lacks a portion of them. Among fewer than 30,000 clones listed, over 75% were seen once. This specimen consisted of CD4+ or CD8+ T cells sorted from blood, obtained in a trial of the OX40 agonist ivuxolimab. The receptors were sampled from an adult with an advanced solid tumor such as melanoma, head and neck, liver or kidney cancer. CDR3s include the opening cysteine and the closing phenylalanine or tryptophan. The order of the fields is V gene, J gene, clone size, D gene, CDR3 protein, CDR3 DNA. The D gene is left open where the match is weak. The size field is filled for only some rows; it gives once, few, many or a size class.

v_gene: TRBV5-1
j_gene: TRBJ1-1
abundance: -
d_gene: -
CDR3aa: CASSWTAGEDTEAFF
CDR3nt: TGCGCCAGCAGCTGGACGGCAGGGGAGGACACTGAAGCTTTCTTT

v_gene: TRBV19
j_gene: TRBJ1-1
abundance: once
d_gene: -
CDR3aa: CASSIGSGDTEAFF
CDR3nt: TGTGCCAGTAGTATAGGCTCGGGGGACACTGAAGCTTTCTTT

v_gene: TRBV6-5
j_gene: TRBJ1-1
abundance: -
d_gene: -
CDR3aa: CASSYNPNTEAFF
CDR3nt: TGTGCCAGCAGTTACAATCCGAACACTGAAGCTTTCTTT

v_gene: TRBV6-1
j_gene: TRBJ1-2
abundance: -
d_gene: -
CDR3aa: CASRDGNYGYTF
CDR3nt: TGTGCCAGCAGGGACGGAAACTATGGCTACACCTTC

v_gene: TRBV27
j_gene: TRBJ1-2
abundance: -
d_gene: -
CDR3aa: CASSLNVRYGYTF
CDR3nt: TGTGCCAGCAGTTTAAATGTTCGCTATGGCTACACCTTC

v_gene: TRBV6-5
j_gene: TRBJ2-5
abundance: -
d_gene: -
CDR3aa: CASSSLAQETQYF
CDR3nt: TGTGCCAGCAGCTCCCTAGCCCAAGAGACCCAGTACTTC

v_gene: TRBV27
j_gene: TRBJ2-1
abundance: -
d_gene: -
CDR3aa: CASSSGDNEQFF
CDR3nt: TGTGCCAGCAGTTCGGGAGACAATGAGCAGTTCTTC

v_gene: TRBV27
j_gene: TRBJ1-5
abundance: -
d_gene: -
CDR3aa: CASSLLFTPNGNQPQHF
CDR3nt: TGTGCCAGCAGTTTGCTATTTACCCCGAATGGCAATCAGCCCCAGCATTTT

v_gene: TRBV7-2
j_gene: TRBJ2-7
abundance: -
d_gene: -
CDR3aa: CASSVADEQYF
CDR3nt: TGTGCCAGCAGCGTGGCGGACGAGCAGTACTTC

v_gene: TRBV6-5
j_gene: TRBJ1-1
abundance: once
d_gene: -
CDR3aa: CASSYGAGGNTEAFF
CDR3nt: TGTGCCAGCAGTTACGGGGCGGGGGGAAACACTGAAGCTTTCTTT

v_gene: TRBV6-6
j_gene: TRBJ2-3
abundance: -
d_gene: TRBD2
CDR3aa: CASSRRGGGTQYF
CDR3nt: TGTGCCAGCAGCCGCCGGGGGGGAGGTACGCAGTATTTT

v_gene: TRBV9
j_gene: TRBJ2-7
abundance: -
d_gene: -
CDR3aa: CASSVGRAISYEQYF
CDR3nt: TGTGCCAGCAGCGTAGGCAGGGCGATCTCCTACGAGCAGTACTTC

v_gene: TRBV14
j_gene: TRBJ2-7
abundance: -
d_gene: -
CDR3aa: CAMGGAPFSF
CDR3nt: TGTGCCATGGGGGGGGCACCCTTTAGCTTC

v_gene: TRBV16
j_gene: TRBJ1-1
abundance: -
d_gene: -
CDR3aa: CASTTGFEAFF
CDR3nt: TGTGCCAGCACTACGGGATTCGAAGCTTTCTTT

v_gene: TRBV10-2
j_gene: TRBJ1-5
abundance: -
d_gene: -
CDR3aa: CASRRTDSNQPQHF
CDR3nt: TGCGCCAGCAGGAGGACAGATAGCAATCAGCCCCAGCATTTT

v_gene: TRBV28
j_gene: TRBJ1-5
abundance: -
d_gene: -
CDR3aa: CASSLDLGDQPQHF
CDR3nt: TGTGCCAGCAGTTTAGATTTAGGGGATCAGCCCCAGCATTTT

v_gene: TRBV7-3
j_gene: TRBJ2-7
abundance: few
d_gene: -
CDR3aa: CASSATLGEQYF
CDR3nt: TGTGCCAGCAGCGCGACCCTCGGCGAGCAGTACTTC

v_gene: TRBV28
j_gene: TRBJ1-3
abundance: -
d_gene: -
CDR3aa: CASSSYGTIYF
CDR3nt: TGTGCCAGCAGTTCCTACGGCACCATATATTTT

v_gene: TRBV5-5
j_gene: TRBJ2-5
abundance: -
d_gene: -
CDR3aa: CASSLYMVGETQYF
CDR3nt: TGTGCCAGCAGCTTGTACATGGTTGGCGAGACCCAGTACTTC

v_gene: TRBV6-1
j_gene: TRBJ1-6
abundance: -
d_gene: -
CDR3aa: CASSEDPGAIYNSPLHF
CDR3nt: TGTGCCAGCAGTGAAGACCCGGGGGCGATTTATAATTCACCCCTCCACTTT

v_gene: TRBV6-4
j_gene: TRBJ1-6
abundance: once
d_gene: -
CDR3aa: CASSPGPPGSPLHF
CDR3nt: TGTGCCAGCAGTCCAGGGCCCCCGGGTTCACCCCTCCACTTT

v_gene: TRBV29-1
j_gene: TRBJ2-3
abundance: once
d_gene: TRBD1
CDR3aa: CSVGDRGVADTQYF
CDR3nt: TGCAGCGTTGGAGACAGGGGCGTCGCAGATACGCAGTATTTT

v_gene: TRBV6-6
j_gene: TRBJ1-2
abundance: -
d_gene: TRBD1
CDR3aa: CASSSGTVYGYTF
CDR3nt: TGTGCCAGCAGTTCCGGGACAGTCTATGGCTACACCTTC

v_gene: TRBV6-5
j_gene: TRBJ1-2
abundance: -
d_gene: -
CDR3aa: CASRTDQGDYGYTF
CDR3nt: TGTGCCAGCAGGACGGACCAAGGCGACTATGGCTACACCTTC

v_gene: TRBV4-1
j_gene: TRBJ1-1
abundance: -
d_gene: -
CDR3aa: CASSQGLTGFDTEAFF
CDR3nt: TGCGCCAGCAGCCAAGGTCTTACAGGGTTTGATACTGAAGCTTTCTTT

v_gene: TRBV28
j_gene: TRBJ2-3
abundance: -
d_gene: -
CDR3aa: CASSPRHVTDTQYF
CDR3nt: TGTGCCAGCAGTCCCAGGCACGTCACAGATACGCAGTATTTT

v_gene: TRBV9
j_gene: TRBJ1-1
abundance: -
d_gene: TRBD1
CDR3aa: CASSEPPGQGSTEAFF
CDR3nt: TGTGCCAGCAGCGAACCTCCGGGACAGGGAAGTACTGAAGCTTTCTTT

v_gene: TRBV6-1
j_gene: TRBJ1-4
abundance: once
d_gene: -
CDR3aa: CASSGTTVEHEKLFF
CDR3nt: TGTGCCAGCAGTGGGACGACGGTAGAACATGAAAAACTGTTTTTT

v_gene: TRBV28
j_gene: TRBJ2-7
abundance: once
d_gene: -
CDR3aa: CASRDIRSFYEQYF
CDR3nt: TGTGCCAGCAGAGACATACGATCTTTCTACGAGCAGTACTTC

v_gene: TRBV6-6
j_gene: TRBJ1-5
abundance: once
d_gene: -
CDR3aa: CASSTHVSLGNQPQHF
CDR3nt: TGTGCCAGCAGTACACACGTGAGTTTGGGCAATCAGCCCCAGCATTTT

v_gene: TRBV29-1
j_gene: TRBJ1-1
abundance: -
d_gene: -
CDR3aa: CSVVEGMNTEAFF
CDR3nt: TGCAGCGTTGTTGAGGGAATGAACACTGAAGCTTTCTTT

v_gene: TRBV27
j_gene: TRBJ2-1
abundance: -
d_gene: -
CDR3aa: CASSLLTSHNEQFF
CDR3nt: TGTGCCAGCAGTTTATTAACGTCCCACAATGAGCAGTTCTTC

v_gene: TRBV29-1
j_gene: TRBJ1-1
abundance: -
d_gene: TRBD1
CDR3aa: CSGAGGMGTEAFF
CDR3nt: TGCAGCGGGGCAGGGGGCATGGGGACTGAAGCTTTCTTT

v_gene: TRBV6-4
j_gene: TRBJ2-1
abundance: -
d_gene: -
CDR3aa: CASSETAQSYNEQFF
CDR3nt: TGTGCCAGCAGTGAAACGGCTCAGTCCTACAATGAGCAGTTCTTC

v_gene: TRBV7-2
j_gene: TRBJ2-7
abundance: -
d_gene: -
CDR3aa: CASSHRDSYEQYF
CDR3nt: TGTGCCAGCAGCCACAGGGATTCCTACGAGCAGTACTTC

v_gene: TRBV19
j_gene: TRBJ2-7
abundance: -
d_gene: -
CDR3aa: CASSIGSGWPYEQYF
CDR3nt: TGTGCCAGTAGTATAGGTTCAGGGTGGCCCTACGAGCAGTACTTC

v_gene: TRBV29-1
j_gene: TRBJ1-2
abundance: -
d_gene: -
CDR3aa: CSVAKVDYGYTF
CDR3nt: TGCAGCGTTGCCAAGGTGGACTATGGCTACACCTTC

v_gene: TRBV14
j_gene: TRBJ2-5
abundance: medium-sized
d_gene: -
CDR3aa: CASSPTVQETQYF
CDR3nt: TGTGCCAGCAGCCCAACAGTGCAAGAGACCCAGTACTTC

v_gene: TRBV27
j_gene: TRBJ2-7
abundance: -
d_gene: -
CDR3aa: CASSGLTNEQYF
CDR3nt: TGTGCCAGCTCGGGACTTACCAACGAGCAGTACTTC

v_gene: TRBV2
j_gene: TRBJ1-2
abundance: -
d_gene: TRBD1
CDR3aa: CASSVNRGLENYGYTF
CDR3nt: TGTGCCAGCAGTGTGAACAGGGGGTTGGAAAACTATGGCTACACCTTC

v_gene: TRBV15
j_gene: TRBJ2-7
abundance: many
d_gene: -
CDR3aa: CATSMGTDAGYEQYF
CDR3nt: TGTGCCACCAGCATGGGAACGGACGCGGGCTACGAGCAGTACTTC

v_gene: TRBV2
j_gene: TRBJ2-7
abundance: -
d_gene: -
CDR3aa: CASSEARSGEQYF
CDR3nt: TGTGCCAGCAGTGAAGCGCGCAGTGGCGAGCAGTACTTC

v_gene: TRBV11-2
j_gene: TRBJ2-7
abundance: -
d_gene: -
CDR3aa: CASSLEVGGYEQYF
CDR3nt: TGTGCCAGCAGCTTAGAAGTGGGGGGCTACGAGCAGTACTTC

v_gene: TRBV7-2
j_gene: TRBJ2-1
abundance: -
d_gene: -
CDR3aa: CASSFSGRNEQFF
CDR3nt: TGTGCCAGCAGCTTCTCCGGGCGGAATGAGCAGTTCTTC

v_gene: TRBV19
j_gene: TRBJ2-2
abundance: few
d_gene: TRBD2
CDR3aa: CATRLAGTGELFF
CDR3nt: TGTGCCACTAGACTAGCTGGCACCGGGGAGCTGTTTTTT

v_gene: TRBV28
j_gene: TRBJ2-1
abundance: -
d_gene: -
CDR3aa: CASSFIGHNEQFF
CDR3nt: TGTGCCAGCAGTTTTATCGGACACAATGAGCAGTTCTTC

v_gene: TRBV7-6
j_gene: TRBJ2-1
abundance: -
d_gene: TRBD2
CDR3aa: CASRQGLAGSDEQFF
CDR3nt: TGTGCCAGCCGCCAGGGACTAGCGGGGTCTGATGAGCAGTTCTTC

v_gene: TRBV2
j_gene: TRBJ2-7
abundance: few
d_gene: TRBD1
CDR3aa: CASSEPPGQGDEQYF
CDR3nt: TGTGCCAGCAGTGAACCCCCGGGACAGGGAGACGAGCAGTACTTC

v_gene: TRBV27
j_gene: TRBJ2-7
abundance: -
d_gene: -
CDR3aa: CASSLSAGTPGYEQYF
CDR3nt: TGTGCCAGCAGTTTATCGGCGGGGACCCCAGGCTACGAGCAGTACTTC

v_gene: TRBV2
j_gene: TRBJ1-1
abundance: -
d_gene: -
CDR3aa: CASTIGQGLGDTEAFF
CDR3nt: TGTGCCAGCACCATAGGACAAGGCCTTGGGGACACTGAAGCTTTCTTT

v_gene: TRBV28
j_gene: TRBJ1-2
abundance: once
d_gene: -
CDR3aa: CASSSRRDYGYTF
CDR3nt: TGTGCCAGCAGTTCACGCAGGGACTATGGCTACACCTTC

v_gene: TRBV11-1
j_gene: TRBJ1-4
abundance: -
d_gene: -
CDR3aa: CASSSGLKLIEEKLFF
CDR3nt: TGTGCCAGCAGCTCCGGCCTTAAGTTGATTGAAGAAAAACTGTTTTTT

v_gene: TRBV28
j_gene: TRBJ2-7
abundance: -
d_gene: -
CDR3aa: CASHPAAWGYEQYF
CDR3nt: TGTGCCAGCCACCCCGCCGCTTGGGGGTACGAGCAGTACTTC

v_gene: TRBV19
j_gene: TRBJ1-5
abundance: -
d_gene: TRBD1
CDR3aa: CASSFGTGGSGNQPQHF
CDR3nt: TGTGCCAGTAGTTTCGGGACAGGGGGCAGTGGCAATCAGCCCCAGCATTTT

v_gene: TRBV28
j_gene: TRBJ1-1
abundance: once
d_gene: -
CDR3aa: CASRIQGGLQAFF
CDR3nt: TGTGCCAGCAGGATCCAAGGGGGGCTACAAGCTTTCTTT

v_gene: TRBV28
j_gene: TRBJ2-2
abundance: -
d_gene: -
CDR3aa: CASSLGGLHRELFF
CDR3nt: TGTGCCAGCAGTTTAGGTGGACTGCACCGGGAGCTGTTTTTT

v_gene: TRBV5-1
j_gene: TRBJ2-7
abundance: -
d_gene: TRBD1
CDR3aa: CASSPTTGTGVEQYF
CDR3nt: TGCGCCAGCAGCCCTACTACCGGGACAGGGGTCGAGCAGTACTTC

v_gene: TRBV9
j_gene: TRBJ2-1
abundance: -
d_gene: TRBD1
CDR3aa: CASSGGTGWDEQFF
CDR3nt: TGTGCCAGCAGCGGCGGGACAGGGTGGGATGAGCAGTTCTTC

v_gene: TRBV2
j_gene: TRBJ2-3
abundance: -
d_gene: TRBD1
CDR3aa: CASRGTGGGTDTQYF
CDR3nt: TGTGCCAGCAGGGGGACAGGGGGAGGGACAGATACGCAGTATTTT

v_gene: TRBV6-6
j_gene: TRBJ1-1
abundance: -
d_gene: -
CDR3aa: CASSYGDKVRGGFF
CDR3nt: TGTGCCAGCAGTTACGGGGACAAAGTTAGGGGTGGTTTCTTT